Shown below are 18 T cell receptor beta chains from a single sample sequenced in a study of regulatory T cells in long-lasting Graves disease. Both iRepertoire HTBI primers and Arm-PCR of CDR3 regions were used to build the TCR beta libraries. From the multiplex PCR reads, TCRdb called clonotypes with MiXCR, one entry per CDR3 protein. This table has a few hundred thousand distinct CDR3 sequences, roughly 15% appearing once. Sample time point: newly diagnosed GD, antithyroid drugs for less than 3 months. Making the TCR library involved RNA that had been extracted from PBMCs. The same data also went into a second study, on T cells in Graves' hyperthyroidism and ophthalmopathy.

The sample was peripheral blood mononuclear cells (PBMCs), taken at new diagnosis, from a patient treated with antithyroid drugs. The receptors stem from a woman between 35 and 50 years old with Graves disease.

This clonotype was picked up many times. The rearrangement uses TRBV12-3 or TRBV12-4 and TRBJ2-7, with unresolved D. V was shortened by 0 bases and J by 4 bases, with 10 bases between the two germline ends. The CDR3 contains 14 residues. DNA for the CDR3: TGTGCCAGCAGTTTAGCGGGGTCTCGGTACGAGCAGTACTTC. It specifies CASSLAGSRYEQYF.

There are many counts of this clonotype. The chain carries TRBV28 and TRBJ1-3; no clear D. The V and J ends lost 3 bases and 1 base respectively, with 4 bases between them. Germline CDR1 and CDR2: MDHEN and SYDVKM. There are 13 residues in the CDR3. The CDR3 nucleotides are TGTGCCAGCAGTTTCGGGTCTGGAAACACCATATATTTT. It translates to CASSFGSGNTIYF.

This clonotype was recorded at least ten times. J is TRBJ1-3 and V is TRBV27; D is ambiguous. CDR3 size: 14 residues. From germline, CDR1 is MNHEY and CDR2 SMNVEV (reference sequence). V dropped 5 bases and J dropped 0 bases, with 8 bases sitting between them. CDR3 DNA: TGTGCCAGCAGTCCCCAGTACTCTGGAAACACCATATATTTT. This encodes CASSPQYSGNTIYF.

CDR3 coding DNA: TGCGCCAGCAGCCAGCAGGGCGGGTGGCCCCAGCATTTT. The encoded protein is CASSQQGGWPQHF. The chain recombines TRBV4-1 with TRBJ1-5; possibly TRBD1 for D (5 bases). Germline V gene data show CDR1 as MGHRA and CDR2 as YSYEKL. CDR3 size: 13 residues. Trimming shortened V by 3 bases and J by 9 bases, and 12 bases separated the two germline ends.

In this sample, this clonotype turned up a few times. The chain employs TRBV10-3 and TRBJ1-2; tentatively, D is TRBD1 (5 bases). Germline V gene data show CDR1 as ENHRY and CDR2 as SYGVKD. The CDR3 covers 13 residues. Trimming stripped 10 bases from V and 8 bases from J, with 20 bases between. The CDR3 protein is CATGDWGNGGYTF. The CDR3 bases are TGTGCCACCGGGGACTGGGGGAACGGGGGCTACACCTTC.

This clonotype was counted only a few times. This rearrangement joins TRBV3-1 to TRBJ2-1, with D possibly TRBD2 on 5 matching bases. This CDR3 has 15 residues. Germline loops: CDR1 LGHDT, CDR2 YNNKEL (reference sequence). V lost 1 base to trimming and J lost 3 bases, with 10 bases between them. The CDR3 DNA is TGTGCCAGCAGCCAAGTTACCGGGAACTACAATGAGCAGTTCTTC. It encodes CASSQVTGNYNEQFF.

This clonotype showed up many times. The rearrangement uses TRBV20-1 and TRBJ2-5; the D is unclear. The CDR3 is 13 residues long. The V and J ends lost 0 bases and 1 base respectively, with 6 bases between them. Germline V lookup: CDR1 DFQATT, CDR2 SNEGSKA (reference sequence). The CDR3 DNA is TGCAGTGCTAGAGAATGGATCCAAGAGACCCAGTACTTC. Translating gives CSAREWIQETQYF.

This clonotype has ten or more counts. The chain joins TRBV11-2 to TRBJ2-1; D remains unclear. The V gene's germline CDR1 is SGHAT and CDR2 FQNNGV. V was trimmed by 1 base and J by 9 bases, leaving 4 bases between them. The CDR3 extends over 11 amino acids. The CDR3 DNA follows: TGTGCCAGCAGCTTAGGCCTTGAGCAGTTCTTC. This encodes CASSLGLEQFF.

This rearrangement joins TRBV5-5 to TRBJ2-7; D remains unclear. The length of the CDR3 is 13 residues. Germline V gives CDR1 SGHKS, CDR2 YYEKEE (reference sequence). V was trimmed by 2 bases and J by 6 bases, leaving 12 bases between them. The CDR3 protein is CASSFGPGFEQYF. CDR3 sequence (DNA): TGTGCCAGCAGCTTTGGTCCAGGCTTCGAGCAGTACTTC. The full variable domain, completed using reference TRBV5-5 and TRBJ2-7, is DAGVTQSPTHLIKTRGQQVTLRCSPISGHKSVSWYQQVLGQGPQFIFQYYEKEERGRGNFPDRFSARQFPNYSSELNVNALLLGDSALYLCASSFGPGFEQYFGPGTRLTVT.

V usage is TRBV4-1 and J usage is TRBJ2-7; no firm D call. The CDR3 totals 15 residues. V lost 2 bases to trimming and J lost 3 bases, with 14 bases between them. Germline V gives CDR1 MGHRA, CDR2 YSYEKL. CDR3 region: CASSQLHDVGYEQYF. CDR3 coding DNA: TGCGCCAGCAGCCAACTCCACGACGTGGGCTACGAGCAGTACTTC.

This clonotype appeared many times. The chain combines TRBV28 with TRBJ2-7; 10 nucleotides align to TRBD2. V dropped 4 bases and J dropped 4; count of bases not matched to a gene: 7. From germline, CDR1 is MDHEN and CDR2 SYDVKM. The CDR3 spans 15 residues. CDR3 sequence (DNA): TGTGCCAGCAGTTCAATAGCGGGGGGACTGTACGAGCAGTACTTC. Translating it yields CASSSIAGGLYEQYF.

This clonotype was picked up a small number of times. The chain couples TRBV2 to TRBJ2-7, with TRBD1 matching 7 bases. Germline CDR1 SNHLY, CDR2 FYNNEI. The CDR3 is made up of 14 amino acids. V trimming: 6 bases; J trimming: 4 bases; junction bases outside the gene matches: 9. For the CDR3, the DNA is TGTGCCAGCAGCCTTAACAGGGGACCATACGAGCAGTACTTC. It codes for CASSLNRGPYEQYF.

The CDR3 nucleotides read TGTGCCAGCAGTGAAATGTCTAGCGGAAACAATGAGCAGTTCTTC. Amino acid sequence: CASSEMSSGNNEQFF. This chain links TRBV6-1 with TRBJ2-1; 7 nucleotides line up with TRBD2. The J segment lost 5 bases and the V segment lost 2 bases, leaving 6 bases of the junction unmatched. CDR3 length: 15 residues. The germline gives CDR1 MNHNS, CDR2 SASEGT.

This clonotype was detected ten times or more. V usage is TRBV28 and J usage is TRBJ1-4; a weak D match, TRBD1 (5 bases). From germline, CDR1 is MDHEN and CDR2 SYDVKM. Trimming removed 4 bases from V and 2 bases from J, with 17 bases in between. The CDR3 contains 17 residues. The CDR3 DNA sequence: TGTGCCAGCAGTTCTCTCCGAGGAGGGGCGACTAATGAAAAACTGTTTTTT. Encoded protein: CASSSLRGGATNEKLFF. The variable domain in full, with the rest retrieved from reference TRBV28 and TRBJ1-4, is DVKVTQSSRYLVKRTGEKVFLECVQDMDHENMFWYRQDPGLGLRLIYFSYDVKMKEKGDIPEGYSVSREKKERFSLILESASTNQTSMYLCASSSLRGGATNEKLFFGSGTQLSVL.

This clonotype was found a few times. The CDR3 nucleotides read TGTGCCAGCAGCTTAGAGTGGACGTACCAAGAGACCCAGTACTTC. Translating it yields CASSLEWTYQETQYF. The rearrangement joins TRBV11-2 to TRBJ2-5; D is unclear. Trimming removed 0 bases at V and 0 bases at J, with 8 bases between. The germline V gene has CDR1 SGHAT and CDR2 FQNNGV. This CDR3 spans 15 amino acids.

The table lists this clonotype with many counts. The V call is TRBV18, the J call TRBJ2-2; D may be TRBD2 (6 bases). Trimming left V 0 bases short and J 2 bases short, with 13 bases between. Germline CDR1 is KGHSH and CDR2 is LQKENI. This CDR3 has 17 amino acids. The CDR3 loop reads CASSPPELAANTGELFF. CDR3 in DNA: TGTGCCAGCTCACCACCGGAATTAGCGGCTAACACCGGGGAGCTGTTTTTT.

This clonotype was observed at least ten times. The chain uses TRBV12-3 or TRBV12-4 and TRBJ2-7; D is perhaps TRBD1 (5 bases). V lost 5 bases, J lost 0 bases, and 14 bases lay in between. The CDR3 spans 15 residues. CDR3 sequence: CASSKQATGSYEQYF. CDR3 DNA: TGTGCCAGCAGTAAACAGGCTACGGGCTCCTACGAGCAGTACTTC.

This clonotype was counted a few times. The V call is TRBV7-2, the J call TRBJ2-7; TRBD1 aligns across 7 bases. CDR3 size: 14 residues. CDR1 is SGHTA, CDR2 FQGNSA, per germline. The J segment lost 5 bases and the V segment lost 8 bases, leaving 12 bases of the junction unmatched. The CDR3 DNA sequence: TGTGCCAGCGGTGAAGGGGGCCGTTTCGACGAGCAGTACTTC. Translated: CASGEGGRFDEQYF.